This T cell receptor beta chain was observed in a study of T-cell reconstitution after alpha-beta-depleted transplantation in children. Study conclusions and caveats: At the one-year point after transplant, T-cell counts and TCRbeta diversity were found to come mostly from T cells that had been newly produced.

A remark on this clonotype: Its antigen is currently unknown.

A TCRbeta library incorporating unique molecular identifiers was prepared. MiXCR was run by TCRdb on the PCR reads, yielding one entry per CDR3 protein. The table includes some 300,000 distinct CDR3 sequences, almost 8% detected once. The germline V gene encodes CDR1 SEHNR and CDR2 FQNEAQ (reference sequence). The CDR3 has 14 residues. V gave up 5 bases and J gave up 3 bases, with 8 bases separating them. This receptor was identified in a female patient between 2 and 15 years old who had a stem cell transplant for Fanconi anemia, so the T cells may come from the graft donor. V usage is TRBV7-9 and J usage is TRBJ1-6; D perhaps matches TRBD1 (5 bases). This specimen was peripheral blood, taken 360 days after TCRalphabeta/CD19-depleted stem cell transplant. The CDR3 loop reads CASSGRDYNSPLHF. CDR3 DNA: TGTGCCAGCAGCGGCAGGGACTATAATTCACCCCTCCACTTT.